Listed below are T cell receptor beta chains from one sample, sequenced in a study of blood T cells in healthy people across ages. TCRdb itself ran the 5' RACE reads through MiXCR, one entry per CDR3 protein. This sample has some 1 million distinct CDR3 sequences; 40% to 45% occur once, and the top ten carry 18%. Specimen: blood. The receptors stem from a woman aged 60-75 years in good health. The CDR3 runs from the conserved cysteine through the conserved F or W. A D gene is named only where the DNA matches it firmly. Some rows have no size entry. The others give once, few or many, or a class for an expanded clone.

cdr3_aa cdr3_nt d_call j_call v_call clone_size
CASSQDRSSGRVNEQYF TGCGCCAGCAGCCAAGATCGATCTAGCGGGAGGGTAAACGAGCAGTACTTC TRBD2 TRBJ2-7 TRBV4-1 few
CASSYSIRTDTQYF TGTGCCAGCAGTTACTCGATCCGGACAGATACGCAGTATTTT - TRBJ2-3 TRBV6-2/TRBV6-3 few
CSALPWTSGIGETQYF TGCAGTGCCCTCCCGTGGACTAGCGGGATAGGAGAGACCCAGTACTTC TRBD2 TRBJ2-5 TRBV20-1 -
CASSILPRPWTKNIQYF TGTGCCAGCAGCATTTTACCCCGTCCGTGGACCAAAAACATTCAGTACTTC - TRBJ2-4 TRBV14 -
CVSSGAGGNQPQHF TGTGTCAGCAGTGGGGCAGGGGGCAATCAGCCCCAGCATTTT - TRBJ1-5 TRBV6-1 -
CAWSWGQDTQYF TGTGCCTGGAGTTGGGGGCAGGATACGCAGTATTTT - TRBJ2-3 TRBV30 -
CAISGTGGDEQYF TGTGCCATCAGCGGGACAGGGGGGGACGAGCAGTACTTC TRBD1 TRBJ2-7 TRBV10-3 -
CSASGTSGTRTDTQYF TGCAGTGCTAGCGGGACTAGCGGGACGAGAACAGATACGCAGTATTTT TRBD2 TRBJ2-3 TRBV20-1 -
CATSSWIGETQYF TGTGCCACCAGCAGCTGGATAGGGGAGACCCAGTACTTC - TRBJ2-5 TRBV15 -
CASSPLGRRGSGRGGNEQFF TGTGCCAGCAGCCCCCTCGGGAGAAGGGGTAGCGGGAGAGGAGGCAATGAGCAGTTCTTC TRBD2 TRBJ2-1 TRBV12-3/TRBV12-4 -
CASSPTTETQYF TGTGCCAGCAGTCCCACGACGGAGACCCAGTACTTC - TRBJ2-5 TRBV6-2/TRBV6-3 -
CSARVDSYEQFF TGCAGTGCTAGAGTTGACTCCTATGAGCAGTTCTTC - TRBJ2-1 TRBV20-1 few
CASSFAGVGEKLFF TGTGCCAGCAGTTTTGCAGGGGTGGGAGAAAAACTGTTTTTT - TRBJ1-4 TRBV12-3/TRBV12-4 -
CASSDQTGSGETQYF TGTGCCAGCAGTGACCAGACAGGGAGTGGAGAGACCCAGTACTTC TRBD1 TRBJ2-5 TRBV6-1 few
CASRGATIPLGYGYTF TGTGCCAGCAGGGGGGCCACAATCCCGCTTGGCTATGGCTACACCTTC - TRBJ1-2 TRBV6-5 -
CSASLAGEYNEQYF TGCAGTGCTTCCCTAGCGGGAGAATACAATGAGCAGTACTTC TRBD2 TRBJ2-5 TRBV20-1 -
CASSLSAGTRGADTQYF TGTGCCAGCAGTTTATCGGCCGGGACTAGAGGGGCAGATACGCAGTATTTT TRBD2 TRBJ2-3 TRBV27 -
CATSRSPRGDSPLHF TGTGCCACCAGCAGATCCCCTAGGGGGGACTCACCCCTCCACTTT - TRBJ1-6 TRBV15 -
CASNLRRTDYNEQFF TGTGCCAGCAACCTAAGGCGGACAGACTACAATGAGCAGTTCTTC - TRBJ2-1 TRBV27 few
CASSPRATYTSGANVLTF TGCGCCAGCAGCCCCAGAGCGACTTATACCTCTGGGGCCAACGTCCTGACTTTC - TRBJ2-6 TRBV5-1 few
CASTPRGTYEQYF TGTGCCAGCACACCGCGAGGGACCTACGAGCAGTACTTC - TRBJ2-7 TRBV28 -
CASSYSGGRKSGANVLTF TGTGCCAGCAGTTACTCGGGGGGCCGCAAATCTGGGGCCAACGTCCTGACTTTC - TRBJ2-6 TRBV6-5 few
CASSYGAGYEQYF TGTGCCAGCAGTTATGGCGCCGGTTACGAGCAGTACTTC - TRBJ2-7 TRBV6-5 -
CASSLASGSSEQFF TGTGCCAGCAGCTTGGCTAGCGGGAGTAGTGAGCAGTTCTTC TRBD2 TRBJ2-1 TRBV7-8 -
CASSRQRGQGSYEQYF TGTGCCAGCAGCCGCCAACGGGGACAGGGTTCCTACGAGCAGTACTTC TRBD1 TRBJ2-7 TRBV7-8 -
CSVWLVPTQYF TGCAGCGTTTGGCTGGTCCCGACCCAGTACTTC - TRBJ2-5 TRBV29-1 many
CASRGGQGTQYF TGTGCCAGCAGAGGGGGGCAAGGGACCCAGTACTTC - TRBJ2-5 TRBV27 -
CASRAPGEETQYF TGTGCCAGCAGGGCTCCAGGGGAAGAGACCCAGTACTTC - TRBJ2-5 TRBV5-4 -
CASSLGGGHLQETQYF TGTGCCAGCAGCTTAGGTGGTGGACATTTACAAGAGACCCAGTACTTC - TRBJ2-5 TRBV7-8 -
CASSPFSLGANVLTF TGCGCCAGCAGCCCATTTTCGCTAGGGGCCAACGTCCTGACTTTC - TRBJ2-6 TRBV5-1 few
CASSLGTGLGNQPQHF TGCGCCAGCAGCTTGGGGACAGGGTTAGGGAATCAGCCCCAGCATTTT TRBD1 TRBJ1-5 TRBV5-1 many
CASSKAQIGAGGTDTQYF TGTGCCAGCAGCAAAGCGCAGATTGGAGCGGGAGGCACAGATACGCAGTATTTT - TRBJ2-3 TRBV21-1 once
CASRYSPGASNYGYTF TGTGCCAGCAGATACTCCCCGGGGGCCTCTAACTATGGCTACACCTTC - TRBJ1-2 TRBV6-5 -
CASRRLTSGRSGNNEQFF TGTGCCAGCCGACGGTTAACTAGCGGGAGGAGTGGGAACAATGAGCAGTTCTTC TRBD2 TRBJ2-1 TRBV6-1 few
CASRQPGRSSYEQYF TGTGCCAGCAGACAACCGGGACGGAGCTCCTACGAGCAGTACTTC - TRBJ2-7 TRBV11-2 few
CASSVQGGGWYNEQFF TGTGCCAGCAGCGTACAGGGTGGAGGATGGTACAATGAGCAGTTCTTC - TRBJ2-1 TRBV7-8 few
CASSLVAASGLTDTQYF TGTGCCAGCAGCTTAGTGGCGGCTAGCGGACTCACAGATACGCAGTATTTT TRBD2 TRBJ2-3 TRBV7-6 -
CASIPLSGLAKNIQYF TGTGCCAGCATTCCCCTTAGCGGATTAGCCAAAAACATTCAGTACTTC - TRBJ2-4 TRBV27 -
CASNQNMNTEAFF TGTGCCAGCAACCAAAACATGAACACTGAAGCTTTCTTT - TRBJ1-1 TRBV14 -
CASSPASQGAGNTEAFF TGTGCCAGCAGCCCTGCCTCACAGGGGGCAGGAAACACTGAAGCTTTCTTT TRBD1 TRBJ1-1 TRBV3-1 -
CASSLSGLDTQYF TGTGCCAGCAGTTTGTCGGGACTTGATACGCAGTATTTT - TRBJ2-3 TRBV12-3/TRBV12-4 many
CASSSSGVGLYGYTF TGTGCCAGCAGCTCATCAGGGGTGGGCCTCTATGGCTACACCTTC - TRBJ1-2 TRBV7-2 -
CASSLTSGRSFYEQYF TGTGCCAGCAGCCTTACCAGCGGCAGATCATTCTACGAGCAGTACTTC - TRBJ2-7 TRBV21-1 -
CASSFQPANYGYTF TGTGCCAGCAGTTTTCAGCCAGCTAACTATGGCTACACCTTC - TRBJ1-2 TRBV28 -
CASSRTSGTNNEQFF TGTGCCAGCAGCCGGACTAGCGGGACTAACAATGAGCAGTTCTTC TRBD2 TRBJ2-1 TRBV2 -
CAISESVAGRGEQYF TGTGCCATCAGTGAGTCTGTAGCGGGTAGAGGAGAGCAGTACTTC TRBD2 TRBJ2-7 TRBV10-3 -
CASSLEADGYTF TGTGCCAGCAGCTTAGAGGCAGATGGCTACACCTTC - TRBJ1-2 TRBV11-1 few